This TCR beta chain was sequenced in a study of T cells in Graves' hyperthyroidism and ophthalmopathy. The investigators amplified TCR beta CDR3 regions from RNA transcripts. RT-PCR in the first round (using the HTBI primer set) targeted the TCR CDR3. MiXCR, applied by TCRdb to the multiplex PCR reads, yields one record per CDR3 protein. This table has about 770,000 distinct CDR3 sequences, roughly a sixth appearing once. This clonotype was seen repeatedly, ten times or more. The antigen is not known. It was uncontrolled infection, other autoimmune disease, pregnancy or lactation that excluded patients. Before ophthalmopathy appeared, progressors gave blood at initial hyperthyroidism diagnosis. PBMCs stemmed from less than 13 ml fresh peripheral blood. Study-wide points: Researchers found most expanded thyroid clonotypes above 0.001 in blood as well.

The CDR3 has 16 residues. Germline V gives CDR1 MNHNS, CDR2 SASEGT. The V gene lost 6 bases and the J gene lost 4 bases, with 21 bases spanning the gap. J is TRBJ1-1 and V is TRBV6-1, with D uncertain. Material for sequencing was blood. The TCR originated in a woman aged 50 to 60 with Graves' hyperthyroidism that later progressed to Graves' ophthalmopathy. As DNA, the CDR3 is TGTGCCAGCAGGATAAACCCGGACGGACTCAGCACTGAAGCTTTCTTT. Residues: CASRINPDGLSTEAFF.